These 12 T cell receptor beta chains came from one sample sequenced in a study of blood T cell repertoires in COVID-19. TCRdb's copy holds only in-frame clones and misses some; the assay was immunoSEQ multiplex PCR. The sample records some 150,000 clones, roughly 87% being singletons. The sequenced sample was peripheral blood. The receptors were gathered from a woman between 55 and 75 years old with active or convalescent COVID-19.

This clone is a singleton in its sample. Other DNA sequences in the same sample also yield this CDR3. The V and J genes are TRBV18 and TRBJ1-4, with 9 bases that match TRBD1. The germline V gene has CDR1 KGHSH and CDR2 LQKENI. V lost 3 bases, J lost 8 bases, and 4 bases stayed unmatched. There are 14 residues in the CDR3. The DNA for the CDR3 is TGTGCCAGCTCACCGGGACAGGGTACAGAAAAACTGTTTTTT. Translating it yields CASSPGQGTEKLFF.

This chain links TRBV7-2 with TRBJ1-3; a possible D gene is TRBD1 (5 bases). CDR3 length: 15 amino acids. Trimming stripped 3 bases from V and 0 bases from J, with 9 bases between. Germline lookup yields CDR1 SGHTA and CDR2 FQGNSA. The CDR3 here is CASSLDTLSGNTIYF. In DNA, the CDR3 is TGTGCCAGCAGCTTGGACACCCTCTCTGGAAACACCATATATTTT. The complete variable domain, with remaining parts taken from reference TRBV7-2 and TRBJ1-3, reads GAGVSQSPSNKVTEKGKDVELRCDPISGHTALYWYRQSLGQGLEFLIYFQGNSAPDKSGLPSDRFSAERTGGSVSTLTIQRTQQEDSAVYLCASSLDTLSGNTIYFGEGSWLTVV.

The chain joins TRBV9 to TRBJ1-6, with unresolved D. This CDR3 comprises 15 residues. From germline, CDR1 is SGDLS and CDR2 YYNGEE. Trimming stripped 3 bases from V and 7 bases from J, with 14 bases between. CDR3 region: CASSGFPGENSPLHF. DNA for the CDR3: TGTGCCAGCAGCGGTTTCCCAGGTGAAAATTCACCCCTCCACTTT.

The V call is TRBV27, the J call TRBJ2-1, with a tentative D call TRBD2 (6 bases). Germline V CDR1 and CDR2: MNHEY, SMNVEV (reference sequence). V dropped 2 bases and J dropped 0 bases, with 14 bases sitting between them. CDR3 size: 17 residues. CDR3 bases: TGTGCCAGCAGTTTAGTTGCGGGAATTACCTCCTACAATGAGCAGTTCTTC. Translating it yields CASSLVAGITSYNEQFF.

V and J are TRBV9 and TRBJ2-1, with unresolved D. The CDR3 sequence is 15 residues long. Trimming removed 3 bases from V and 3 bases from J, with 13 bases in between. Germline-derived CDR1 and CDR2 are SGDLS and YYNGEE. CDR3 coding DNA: TGTGCCAGCAGCGCTTTCCCGGGTGACTACAATGAGCAGTTCTTC. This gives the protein CASSAFPGDYNEQFF.

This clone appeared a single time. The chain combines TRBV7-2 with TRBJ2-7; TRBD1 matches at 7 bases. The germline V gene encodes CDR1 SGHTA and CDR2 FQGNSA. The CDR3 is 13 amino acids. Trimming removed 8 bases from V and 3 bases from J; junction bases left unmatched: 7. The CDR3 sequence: CASEEQGYYEQYF. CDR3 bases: TGTGCCAGCGAGGAACAGGGGTACTACGAGCAGTACTTC.

Here the CDR3 DNA reads TGTGCCAGCAGTTACTCGAAGACAGCGGAAGCTTTCTTT. Translated, it gives CASSYSKTAEAFF. The chain recombines TRBV6-5 with TRBJ1-1; D may be TRBD1 (5 bases). V lost 0 bases and J 8 bases, leaving 10 bases between the germline ends. The V gene's germline CDR1 is MNHEY and CDR2 SVGAGI. The CDR3 covers 13 residues.

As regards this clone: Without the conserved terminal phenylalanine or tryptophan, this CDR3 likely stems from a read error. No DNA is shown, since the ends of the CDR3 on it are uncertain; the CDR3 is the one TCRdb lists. CDR3 sequence reads: CASPPPGQGYPV. The genes are TRBV12-3 or TRBV12-4 and TRBJ1-5; the D call of TRBD1 is as the table states it, not checked on the DNA. The CDR3 sequence runs 12 residues, both termini included.

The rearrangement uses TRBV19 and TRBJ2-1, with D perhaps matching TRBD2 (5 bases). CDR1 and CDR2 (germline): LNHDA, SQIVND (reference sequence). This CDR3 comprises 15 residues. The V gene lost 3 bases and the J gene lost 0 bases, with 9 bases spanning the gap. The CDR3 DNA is TGTGCCAGTAGTATCGGAGGCGGCTCCTACAATGAGCAGTTCTTC. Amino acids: CASSIGGGSYNEQFF.

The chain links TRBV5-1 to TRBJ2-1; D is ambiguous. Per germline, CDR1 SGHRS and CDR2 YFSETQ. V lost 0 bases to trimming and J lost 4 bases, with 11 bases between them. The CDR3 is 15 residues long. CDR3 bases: TGCGCCAGCAGCTTGGTTGGGCAGACATACAATGAGCAGTTCTTC. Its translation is CASSLVGQTYNEQFF. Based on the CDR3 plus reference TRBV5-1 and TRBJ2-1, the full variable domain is KAGVTQTPRYLIKTRGQQVTLSCSPISGHRSVSWYQQTPGQGLQFLFEYFSETQRNKGNFPGRFSGRQFSNSRSEMNVSTLELGDSALYLCASSLVGQTYNEQFFGPGTRLTVL.

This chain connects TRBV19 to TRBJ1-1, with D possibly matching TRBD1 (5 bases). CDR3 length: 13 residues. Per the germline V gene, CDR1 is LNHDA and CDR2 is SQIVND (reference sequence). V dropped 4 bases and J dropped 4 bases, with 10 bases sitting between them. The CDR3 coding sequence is TGTGCCAGTAGTAGGACAAGAAGCACTGAAGCTTTCTTT. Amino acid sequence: CASSRTRSTEAFF.

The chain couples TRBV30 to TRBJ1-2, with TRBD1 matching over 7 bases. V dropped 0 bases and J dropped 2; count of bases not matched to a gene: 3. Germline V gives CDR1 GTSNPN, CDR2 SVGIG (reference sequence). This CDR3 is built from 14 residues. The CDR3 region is CAWSVGTDNYGYTF. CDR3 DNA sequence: TGTGCCTGGAGTGTAGGGACAGACAACTATGGCTACACCTTC. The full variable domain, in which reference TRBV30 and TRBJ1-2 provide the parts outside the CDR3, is SQTIHQWPATLVQPVGSPLSLECTVEGTSNPNLYWYRQAAGRGLQLLFYSVGIGQISSEVPQNLSASRPQDRQFILSSKKLLLSDSGFYLCAWSVGTDNYGYTFGSGTRLTVV.